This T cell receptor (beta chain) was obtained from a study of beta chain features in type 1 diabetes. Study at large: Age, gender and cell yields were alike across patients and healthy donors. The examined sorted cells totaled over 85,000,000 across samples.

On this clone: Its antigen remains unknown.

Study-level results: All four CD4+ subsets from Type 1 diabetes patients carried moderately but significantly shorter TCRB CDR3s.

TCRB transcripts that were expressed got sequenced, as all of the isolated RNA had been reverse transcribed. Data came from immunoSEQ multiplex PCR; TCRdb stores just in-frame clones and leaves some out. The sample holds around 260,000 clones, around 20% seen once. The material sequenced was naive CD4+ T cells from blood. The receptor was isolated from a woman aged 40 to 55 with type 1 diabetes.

The CDR3 reads CASSFEGGYTDTQYF. CDR3 coding DNA: TGCGCCAGCAGCTTTGAAGGCGGATACACAGATACGCAGTATTTT. The rearrangement joins TRBV5-1 to TRBJ2-3; D not resolved. This CDR3 contains 15 residues. V lost 2 bases, J lost 2 bases, and 12 bases lay in between. Germline CDR1 and CDR2: SGHRS and YFSETQ.